A single sample gave rise to the 27 T cell receptor beta chains below, sequenced in a study of T cell responses to AZD1222 COVID-19 vaccine. TCRdb keeps only in-frame clones here, not all; method: immunoSEQ multiplex PCR. The data contain over 150,000 clones, more than 80% of them singletons. Material: peripheral blood, obtained on day 0 of AZD1222 vaccination. The receptors shown here come from an adult in good health.

The chain recombines TRBV7-2 with TRBJ2-1; a weak D match, TRBD2 (6 bases). The CDR3 contains 15 residues. CDR1 and CDR2 from the germline V gene are SGHTA and FQGNSA. Trimming stripped 5 bases from V and 2 bases from J, with 13 bases between. CDR3 nucleotide sequence: TGTGCCAGCAGCCGGGAGCCCCCACCCTACAATGAGCAGTTCTTC. This encodes CASSREPPPYNEQFF.

The genes are TRBV19 and TRBJ1-3, with D unclear. This CDR3 contains 16 residues. The germline V gene has CDR1 LNHDA and CDR2 SQIVND (reference sequence). Trimming cost V 5 bases and J 0 bases, with 14 bases left between them. CDR3 loop: CASSLNSYSSGNTIYF. CDR3 bases: TGTGCCAGTAGTTTGAACAGCTACAGCTCTGGAAACACCATATATTTT.

The chain links TRBV7-3 to TRBJ2-5; D is unclear. The CDR3 consists of 13 residues. From germline, CDR1 is SGHTA and CDR2 FQGTGA. V lost 5 bases to trimming and J lost 5 bases, with 12 bases between them. The CDR3 spells CASSTSLRETQYF. Written as DNA, the CDR3 is TGTGCCAGCAGCACCTCGCTCAGGGAGACCCAGTACTTC.

The rearrangement uses TRBV10-1 and TRBJ2-1, with D maybe TRBD1 (6 bases). V shed 6 bases and J shed 2 bases, with 17 bases lying between them. Germline V lookup: CDR1 WNHNN, CDR2 SYGVQD (reference sequence). The CDR3 has 16 amino acids. The CDR3 DNA reads TGCGCCAGCAGCAACAGAGACGAGGGGGCCTACAATGAGCAGTTCTTC. Protein: CASSNRDEGAYNEQFF.

A single count supports this clone. The chain couples TRBV13 to TRBJ2-7; 7 nucleotides line up with TRBD1. The CDR3 consists of 14 residues. V dropped 4 bases and J dropped 4; count of bases not matched to a gene: 7. The germline CDR1 and CDR2 sequences are PRHDT and FYEKMQ (reference sequence). CDR3 coding DNA: TGTGCCAGCAGCTCGTCCCGGGACAGTTACGAGCAGTACGTC. It encodes CASSSSRDSYEQYV.

The table lists this clone with a count of one. This sequence joins TRBV28 and TRBJ2-7; D tentatively fits TRBD1 or TRBD2 (5 bases each). Germline assignment: CDR1 MDHEN and CDR2 SYDVKM. The CDR3 is 14 residues long. Trimming took 1 base from V and 3 from J, leaving 10 bases between them. Here the CDR3 reads CASSLYRGGYEQYF. The CDR3 nucleotides read TGTGCCAGCAGTTTATACCGGGGCGGCTACGAGCAGTACTTC.

CDR3 residues: CASSFRDGSSYEQYF. The DNA for the CDR3 is TGCGCCAGCAGTTTCCGGGACGGGAGCTCCTACGAGCAGTACTTC. The chain carries TRBV5-1 and TRBJ2-7; tentative D call: TRBD2 (6 bases). Per germline, CDR1 SGHRS and CDR2 YFSETQ. The CDR3 consists of 15 residues. V shed 5 bases and J shed 0 bases, with 15 bases lying between them. The variable domain in full, completed from reference TRBV5-1 and TRBJ2-7, reads KAGVTQTPRYLIKTRGQQVTLSCSPISGHRSVSWYQQTPGQGLQFLFEYFSETQRNKGNFPGRFSGRQFSNSRSEMNVSTLELGDSALYLCASSFRDGSSYEQYFGPGTRLTVT.

The chain employs TRBV10-3 and TRBJ1-5; 8 bases are a match to TRBD1. Germline V gene lookup returns CDR1 ENHRY and CDR2 SYGVKD. V gave up 9 bases and J gave up 6 bases; unmatched junction bases: 4. The CDR3 is 12 amino acids. The CDR3 here is CAIGQGGQPQHF. CDR3 in DNA: TGTGCCATAGGACAGGGAGGTCAGCCCCAGCATTTT.

The chain recombines TRBV19 with TRBJ1-3; no firm D call. Germline CDR1 and CDR2: LNHDA and SQIVND (reference sequence). There are 15 residues in the CDR3. The V and J ends lost 4 bases and 2 bases respectively, with 12 bases between them. This CDR3 is CASSTGLAAGNTIYF. CDR3 nucleotides: TGTGCCAGTAGTACTGGACTAGCCGCTGGAAACACCATATATTTT.

This chain joins TRBV10-3 and TRBJ2-2, with 10 bases matching TRBD1. The ends lost 9 bases at V and 5 bases at J; junction bases unmatched: 9. The CDR3 has 15 amino acids. CDR1 and CDR2 (germline): ENHRY, SYGVKD. The CDR3 bases are TGTGCCATAACCGGGACAGGGGCGGCGACCGGGGAGCTGTTTTTT. Residues: CAITGTGAATGELFF.

J is TRBJ1-2 and V is TRBV27; 7 bases map to TRBD1. The CDR3 loop spans 15 amino acids. The J segment lost 0 bases and the V segment lost 4 bases, leaving 5 bases of the junction unmatched. The germline V gene encodes CDR1 MNHEY and CDR2 SMNVEV (reference sequence). CDR3 in DNA: TGTGCCAGCAGTTCTCGGACAGGACCTAACTATGGCTACACCTTC. Protein product: CASSSRTGPNYGYTF.

The rearrangement links TRBV25-1 to TRBJ1-5; D unclear. The CDR3 spans 12 residues. Trimming pared 3 bases from V and 5 bases from J, leaving 5 bases between. CDR1 is MGHDK and CDR2 is SYGVNS in the germline V gene. The CDR3 protein is CASSDGDQPQHF. The CDR3 nucleotides are TGTGCCAGCAGTGATGGGGATCAGCCCCAGCATTTT.

This chain joins TRBV7-9 and TRBJ1-1; D not certain. The length of the CDR3 is 12 residues. Germline loops: CDR1 SEHNR, CDR2 FQNEAQ (reference sequence). V was trimmed by 7 bases and J by 4 bases, leaving 10 bases between them. CDR3 coding DNA: TGTGCCAGCAAAGGAGGCGGCACTGAAGCTTTCTTT. Encoded protein: CASKGGGTEAFF.

The chain recombines TRBV5-1 with TRBJ2-1, with a weak D call TRBD2 (7 bases). V was trimmed by 4 bases and J by 6 bases, leaving 17 bases between them. This CDR3 contains 15 residues. Germline V lookup: CDR1 SGHRS, CDR2 YFSETQ. CDR3 sequence: CASSQTGGRSNEQFF. CDR3 coding DNA: TGCGCCAGCAGCCAGACCGGGGGGCGGAGCAATGAGCAGTTCTTC.

The rearrangement joins TRBV24-1 to TRBJ2-1, with 9 bases fitting TRBD2. The V gene's germline CDR1 is KGHDR and CDR2 SFDVKD. V lost 3 bases and J lost 8; bases outside the gene matches: 10. This CDR3 spans 16 amino acids. Written as DNA, the CDR3 is TGTGCCACCAGTGATGTCTCGGCGGGGGGGAAGTATGAGCAGTTCTTC. Amino acid sequence: CATSDVSAGGKYEQFF.

This clone was found a few times. This chain links TRBV7-9 with TRBJ2-7, with a weak D call TRBD2 (5 bases). V was pared by 8 bases and J by 3 bases, with 14 bases between. The length of the CDR3 is 13 residues. The germline V gene has CDR1 SEHNR and CDR2 FQNEAQ (reference sequence). For the CDR3, the DNA is TGTGCCAGCGGGAGAAGTATCGACTACGAGCAGTACTTC. Its protein product is CASGRSIDYEQYF.

The CDR3 spells CASSSGTEGQPQHF. CDR3 nucleotide sequence: TGTGCCAGCAGTTCCGGGACAGAGGGACAGCCCCAGCATTTT. The chain couples TRBV6-5 to TRBJ1-5, with TRBD1 matching over 7 bases. The CDR3 spans 14 residues. Germline V CDR1 and CDR2: MNHEY, SVGAGI. Losses at the gene ends were 4 bases for V and 7 bases for J; bases not matched to a gene: 7.

This chain uses TRBV19 with TRBJ1-2; D perhaps matches TRBD1 (6 bases). Germline assignment: CDR1 LNHDA and CDR2 SQIVND (reference sequence). This CDR3 region has 13 residues. V dropped 6 bases and J dropped 4 bases, with 12 bases sitting between them. CDR3 loop: CASRRDRIYGYTF. The DNA of the CDR3 is TGTGCCAGTAGAAGAGACAGGATCTATGGCTACACCTTC.

The chain couples TRBV12-1 to TRBJ2-5; the listed D gene, TRBD2, was not tested against the DNA. TRBV12-1 is classified as a pseudogene. This CDR3 spans 16 amino acids. This CDR3 reads CASSPPLAKPQETQYF. The CDR3 bases are TGTGCCAGCAGCCCCCCCCTAGCAAAGCCACAAGAGACCCAGTACTTC.

On this clone itself: A junction boundary mismatches the germline segment, possibly from a read error. The rearrangement links TRBV19 to TRBJ2-5, with 10 bases fitting TRBD2. CDR1 and CDR2 (germline): LNHDA, SQIVND (reference sequence). The CDR3 is made up of 17 amino acids. CDR3 region: CASSIFGGSGGAEAQYF. The CDR3 DNA is TGTGCCAGTAGTATCTTTGGAGGGAGCGGGGGGGCAGAGGCCCAGTACTTC. Supplemented by reference TRBV19 and TRBJ2-5, the full variable domain reads DGGITQSPKYLFRKEGQNVTLSCEQNLNHDAMYWYRQDPGQGLRLIYYSQIVNDFQKGDIAEGYSVSREKKESFPLTVTSAQKNPTAFYLCASSIFGGSGGAEAQYFGPGTRLLVL.

This sequence joins TRBV19 and TRBJ1-2, with D possibly being TRBD1 (5 bases). Trimming left V 5 bases short and J 1 base short, with 14 bases between. The CDR3 extends over 15 amino acids. Germline V gene data show CDR1 as LNHDA and CDR2 as SQIVND (reference sequence). The CDR3 reads CASSGGAEVNYGYTF. CDR3 nucleotides: TGTGCCAGTAGTGGGGGTGCGGAAGTTAACTATGGCTACACCTTC.

The chain has TRBV10-3 and TRBJ1-2, with no clear D. CDR3 length equals 14 residues. The V end was cut by 2 bases, the J end by 0 bases, with 7 bases between. Germline assignment: CDR1 ENHRY and CDR2 SYGVKD. The CDR3 loop reads CAISEEGSNYGYTF. As DNA, the CDR3 is TGTGCCATCAGTGAGGAAGGGTCTAACTATGGCTACACCTTC.

A few counts support this clone. The chain combines TRBV5-1 with TRBJ2-5, with 10 bases identical to TRBD1. CDR1 SGHRS and CDR2 YFSETQ come from the germline V gene. V was pared by 2 bases and J by 3 bases, with 4 bases of the junction left unmatched. This CDR3 has 15 residues. The CDR3 bases are TGCGCCAGCAGCTTAAGGACAGGGGGGGAAGAGACCCAGTACTTC. Translation gives CASSLRTGGEETQYF. Full variable domain (outside the CDR3, taken from reference TRBV5-1 and TRBJ2-5): KAGVTQTPRYLIKTRGQQVTLSCSPISGHRSVSWYQQTPGQGLQFLFEYFSETQRNKGNFPGRFSGRQFSNSRSEMNVSTLELGDSALYLCASSLRTGGEETQYFGPGTRLLVL.

This chain joins TRBV19 and TRBJ1-3; D remains unclear. The CDR3 contains 17 residues. Germline CDR1 is LNHDA and CDR2 is SQIVND (reference sequence). Deletions cut 1 base from V and 0 bases from J, with 13 bases between. The CDR3 coding sequence is TGTGCCAGTAGTATAGTCTCTTACTCGAGCTCTGGAAACACCATATATTTT. This translates into CASSIVSYSSSGNTIYF.

J is TRBJ2-5 and V is TRBV7-8; possible D gene TRBD2, 7 bases. CDR1 is SGHVS, CDR2 FQNEAQ, per germline. Trimming took 8 bases from V and 5 from J, leaving 18 bases between them. CDR3 size: 14 residues. The CDR3 protein is CASGLGGARETQYF. The DNA of the CDR3 is TGTGCCAGCGGCCTGGGGGGGGCGCGGGAGACCCAGTACTTC.

The chain combines TRBV9 with TRBJ2-3, with unresolved D. Looked up from germline, CDR1 is SGDLS and CDR2 is YYNGEE. The CDR3 is made up of 16 amino acids. Trimming took off 3 bases at V and 6 bases at J, with 20 bases between the two ends. CDR3 amino acids: CASSGGGEALFDTQYF. The CDR3 nucleotides are TGTGCCAGCAGCGGGGGTGGAGAGGCCCTTTTCGATACGCAGTATTTT.

The chain couples TRBV10-3 to TRBJ2-7; unclear D gene. Trimming cost V 6 bases and J 3 bases, with 9 bases left between them. The germline CDR1 and CDR2 sequences are ENHRY and SYGVKD. This CDR3 contains 12 residues. For the CDR3, the DNA is TGTGCCATCAGAGGCGAACTCTACGAGCAGTACGTC. Its translation is CAIRGELYEQYV.